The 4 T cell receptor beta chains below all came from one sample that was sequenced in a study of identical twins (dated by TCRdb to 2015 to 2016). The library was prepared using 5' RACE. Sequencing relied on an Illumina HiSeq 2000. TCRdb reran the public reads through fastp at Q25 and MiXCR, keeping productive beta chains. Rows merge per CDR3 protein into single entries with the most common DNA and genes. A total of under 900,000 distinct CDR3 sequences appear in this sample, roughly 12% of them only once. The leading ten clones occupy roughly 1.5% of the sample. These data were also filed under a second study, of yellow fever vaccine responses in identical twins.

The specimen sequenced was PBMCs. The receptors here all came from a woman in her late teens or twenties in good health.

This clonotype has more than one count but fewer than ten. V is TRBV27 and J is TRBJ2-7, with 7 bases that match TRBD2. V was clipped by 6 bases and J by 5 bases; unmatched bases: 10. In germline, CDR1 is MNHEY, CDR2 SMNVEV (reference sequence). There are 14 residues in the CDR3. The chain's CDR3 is CASRAVGGPHEQYF. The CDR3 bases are TGTGCCAGCAGGGCGGTGGGAGGGCCTCACGAGCAGTACTTC.

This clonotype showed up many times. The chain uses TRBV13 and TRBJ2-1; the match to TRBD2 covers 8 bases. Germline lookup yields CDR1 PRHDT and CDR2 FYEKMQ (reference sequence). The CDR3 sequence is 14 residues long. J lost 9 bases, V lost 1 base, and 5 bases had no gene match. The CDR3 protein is CASSLAGGPSEQFF. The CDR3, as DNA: TGTGCCAGCAGCTTAGCGGGGGGGCCTAGTGAGCAGTTCTTC.

The CDR3 loop reads CASSLELGRDEQFF. The CDR3 DNA sequence: TGTGCCAGCAGCTTAGAACTGGGGAGGGATGAGCAGTTCTTC. The chain recombines TRBV11-2 with TRBJ2-1; 7 nucleotides agree with TRBD2. The germline V gene encodes CDR1 SGHAT and CDR2 FQNNGV. V trimming: 0 bases; J trimming: 8 bases; junction bases outside the gene matches: 4. This CDR3 spans 14 amino acids.

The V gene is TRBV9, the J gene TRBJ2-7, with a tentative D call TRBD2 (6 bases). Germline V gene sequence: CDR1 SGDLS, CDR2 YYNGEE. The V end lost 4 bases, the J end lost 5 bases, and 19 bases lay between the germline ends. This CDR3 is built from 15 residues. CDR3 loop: CASSSIPEGHDEQYF. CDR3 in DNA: TGTGCCAGCAGCTCAATCCCGGAGGGCCATGACGAGCAGTACTTC. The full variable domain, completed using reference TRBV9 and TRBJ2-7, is DSGVTQTPKHLITATGQRVTLRCSPRSGDLSVYWYQQSLDQGLQFLIQYYNGEERAKGNILERFSAQQFPDLHSELNLSSLELGDSALYFCASSSIPEGHDEQYFGPGTRLTVT.